The 16 T cell receptor beta chains in this list originate from one sample, sequenced in a study of blood T cell repertoires in COVID-19. Libraries were prepared by immunoSEQ multiplex PCR; TCRdb keeps only in-frame clonotypes and omits some of them. This table holds 200,000 to 250,000 clones, approximately 80% found once. Material for sequencing was peripheral blood. The origin of the receptors is a woman aged 45-59 years with acute or convalescent COVID-19.

The V gene is TRBV2, the J gene TRBJ1-5, with a tentative D call TRBD1 (6 bases). Trimming took 2 bases from V and 7 from J, leaving 12 bases between them. This CDR3 is 14 amino acids long. Germline V gene data show CDR1 as SNHLY and CDR2 as FYNNEI. CDR3: CASSEMQGQQPQHF. As DNA, the CDR3 is TGTGCCAGCAGTGAAATGCAGGGGCAACAGCCCCAGCATTTT.

The rearrangement uses TRBV11-2 and TRBJ2-7, with a possible D match to TRBD2 (6 bases). The V and J ends lost 5 bases and 7 bases respectively, with 15 bases between them. The germline V gene has CDR1 SGHAT and CDR2 FQNNGV. The CDR3 consists of 13 residues. For the CDR3, the DNA is TGTGCCAGCAGCCGGTCGAGGGCGGGGGAGCAGTACTTC. Encoded protein: CASSRSRAGEQYF.

This clone was recorded only once. V and J are TRBV4-1 and TRBJ1-2, with no clear D. This CDR3 has 19 amino acids. Deletions cut 0 bases from V and 6 bases from J, with 26 bases between. CDR1 is MGHRA and CDR2 is YSYEKL in the germline V gene. CDR3 DNA sequence: TGCGCCAGCAGCCAAGAATTTTTTAACGTACGATCCCTGGCGGATGGCTACACCTTC. Protein product: CASSQEFFNVRSLADGYTF.

The chain recombines TRBV19 with TRBJ1-5; no definite D call. There are 15 residues in the CDR3. Germline V gives CDR1 LNHDA, CDR2 SQIVND (reference sequence). Trimming took off 6 bases at V and 0 bases at J, with 12 bases between the two ends. Here the CDR3 reads CASSLTRNSNQPQHF. The CDR3 DNA reads as TGTGCCAGTAGCCTGACACGAAATAGCAATCAGCCCCAGCATTTT.

The gene calls are TRBV4-2 and TRBJ2-3; possibly TRBD2 for D (6 bases). Trimming removed 0 bases at V and 0 bases at J, with 10 bases between. Germline lookup yields CDR1 LGHNA and CDR2 YNFKEQ. The CDR3 totals 16 residues. This CDR3 is CASSQEPGLSTDTQYF. The CDR3 DNA follows: TGTGCCAGCAGCCAAGAGCCGGGACTCAGCACAGATACGCAGTATTTT.

This chain connects TRBV19 to TRBJ1-1; tentative D call: TRBD1 (6 bases). The V end lost 7 bases, the J end lost 0 bases, and 12 bases lay between the germline ends. CDR1 and CDR2 from the germline V gene are LNHDA and SQIVND (reference sequence). CDR3 length: 14 residues. In DNA, the CDR3 is TGTGCCAGTAACCCGGGGGGGCTGAACACTGAAGCTTTCTTT. Translation: CASNPGGLNTEAFF.

The chain recombines TRBV2 with TRBJ2-1, with D possibly matching TRBD2 (6 bases). This CDR3 has 15 amino acids. Germline V CDR1 and CDR2: SNHLY, FYNNEI. V was pared by 6 bases and J by 0 bases, with 12 bases between. The CDR3: CASRTRGTSYNEQFF. The CDR3 coding sequence is TGTGCCAGCAGAACCCGGGGGACCTCCTACAATGAGCAGTTCTTC.

The chain is built from TRBV19 and TRBJ1-1; maybe TRBD1 (6 bases). Germline V gives CDR1 LNHDA, CDR2 SQIVND (reference sequence). V was cut by 5 bases and J by 4 bases, with 20 bases left in between. The CDR3 is 16 amino acids. The CDR3, as DNA: TGTGCCAGTAGTCCGCGGACAGACGTAGCATCCACTGAAGCTTTCTTT. Translating it yields CASSPRTDVASTEAFF.

This clone has more than one count but fewer than ten. The chain uses TRBV7-2 and TRBJ1-4; D may be TRBD1 (5 bases). In germline, CDR1 is SGHTA, CDR2 FQGNSA. V was trimmed by 5 bases and J by 6 bases, leaving 13 bases between them. The CDR3 has 14 residues. For the CDR3, the DNA is TGTGCCAGCAGCGTGCGAGGGGAGGATGAAAAACTGTTTTTT. Its translation: CASSVRGEDEKLFF.

The J gene is TRBJ2-1, the V gene TRBV18; TRBD1 aligns across 7 bases. This CDR3 comprises 14 residues. The germline V gene encodes CDR1 KGHSH and CDR2 LQKENI. The J segment lost 5 bases and the V segment lost 2 bases, leaving 3 bases of the junction unmatched. The chain's CDR3 is CASSPDRDHNEQFF. As DNA, the CDR3 is TGTGCCAGCTCACCAGACAGGGACCACAATGAGCAGTTCTTC.

This clone was seen a handful of times. The CDR3 nucleotides are TGCGCCAGCAGCTTACAGGGGAACAATTCACCCCTCCACTTT. Translating it yields CASSLQGNNSPLHF. The V and J genes are TRBV5-1 and TRBJ1-6, with 7 bases fitting TRBD1. With V trimmed by 2 bases and J by 7 bases, 3 bases remained unmatched. The CDR3 contains 14 residues. Germline CDR1 reads SGHRS; CDR2 reads YFSETQ. The complete variable domain, with remaining parts taken from reference TRBV5-1 and TRBJ1-6, reads KAGVTQTPRYLIKTRGQQVTLSCSPISGHRSVSWYQQTPGQGLQFLFEYFSETQRNKGNFPGRFSGRQFSNSRSEMNVSTLELGDSALYLCASSLQGNNSPLHFGNGTRLTVT.

The gene calls are TRBV6-2 or TRBV6-3 and TRBJ2-1; a possible D gene is TRBD2 (7 bases). CDR3 length: 16 residues. V was cut by 0 bases and J by 7 bases, with 16 bases left in between. Per the germline V gene, CDR1 is MNHEY and CDR2 is SVGEGT. The CDR3 region is CASSYSTRGRGNEQFF. CDR3 bases: TGTGCCAGCAGTTACTCGACCCGGGGGCGGGGGAATGAGCAGTTCTTC.

This chain uses TRBV27 with TRBJ1-5; D gene unclear. The germline gives CDR1 MNHEY, CDR2 SMNVEV (reference sequence). The CDR3 has 15 amino acids. Trimming removed 5 bases from V and 3 bases from J, with 14 bases in between. The CDR3 nucleotides are TGTGCCAGCAGTCCCAGTGTGGTCTTCAATCAGCCCCAGCATTTT. This codes for CASSPSVVFNQPQHF.

The gene calls are TRBV28 and TRBJ2-2, with TRBD2 matching over 10 bases. The length of the CDR3 is 14 residues. With V trimmed by 6 bases and J by 4 bases, 2 bases remained unmatched. CDR1 MDHEN and CDR2 SYDVKM come from the germline V gene. The CDR3 sequence: CASRERGGTGELFF. The DNA of the CDR3 is TGTGCCAGCAGGGAGCGGGGGGGCACCGGGGAGCTGTTTTTT.

This sequence joins TRBV5-1 and TRBJ1-6; maybe TRBD1 (6 bases). The CDR3 loop spans 14 amino acids. CDR1 and CDR2 from the germline V gene are SGHRS and YFSETQ. Between the trimmed V and J ends, which lost 4 bases and 7 bases, there was a span of 12 bases. The CDR3 sequence is CASSAGTTNSPLHF. Here the CDR3 DNA reads TGCGCCAGCAGCGCTGGGACAACCAATTCACCCCTCCACTTT.

This chain connects TRBV4-2 to TRBJ2-3; 8 bases map to TRBD1. V was pared by 2 bases and J by 5 bases, with 3 bases of the junction left unmatched. This CDR3 contains 14 residues. The germline gives CDR1 LGHNA, CDR2 YNFKEQ. In DNA form, the CDR3 reads TGTGCCAGCAGCCAACAGGGGGCAGGAGATACGCAGTATTTT. Translation: CASSQQGAGDTQYF.